The clone carrying this TCR beta chain was observed at least ten times. The antigen is undetermined. The entry originates in a study of T cell repertoires in cytomegalovirus infection. Turning to the study itself: Peptides in the study included HLA-C-restricted and HLA-B-restricted CMV epitopes. Study-level results: Adding up the frequency of public TCR beta families identified people who carried CMV plus the relevant HLA. CMV-specific TCR beta clonotypes restricted by HLA-C dominated the ex vivo response.

TCRdb ran MiXCR on the reads and lists one entry per CDR3 protein. Found here are roughly 280,000 distinct CDR3 sequences, under 25% of them singletons; the top ten hold under 25%. The source was cultured PBMCs, collected from culture after CMV antigen stimulation. The TCR was taken from a human donor in good health (CMV status not recorded). Some clones in this sample may be carry-over from other donors' samples.

The CDR3, as DNA: TGTGCCAGCAGACGGACAGGTAACTACGAGCAGTACGTC. Amino acid sequence: CASRRTGNYEQYV. The chain links TRBV2 to TRBJ2-7, with 7 bases identical to TRBD1. V lost 6 bases, J lost 3 bases, and 5 bases stayed unmatched. Per the germline V gene, CDR1 is SNHLY and CDR2 is FYNNEI. The CDR3 sequence is 13 residues long.